The sequence of this TCR beta chain was determined in a study of regulatory T cells in long-lasting Graves disease. Study summary: Newly diagnosed Graves' patients had taken antithyroid drugs under 3 months.

Notes on the study in general: Patients with persistent Graves' had lower TCR diversity than newly diagnosed patients. TRBV28, TRBJ1-2 and TRBJ2-5 emerged as the favored segments in persistent disease. Fewer public clonotypes were shared by new patients (approximately 1,000) than by persistent patients (approximately 2,700).

The germline V gene encodes CDR1 SGHTA and CDR2 FQGNSA. With V trimmed by 0 bases and J by 2 bases, 3 bases remained unmatched. The CDR3 is 15 residues long. This clonotype was seen many times. The antigen remains undetermined. With iRepertoire HTBI primers and Arm-PCR of CDR3 regions, TCR beta libraries were built. TCRdb redid the calling of the multiplex PCR reads with MiXCR, one entry per CDR3 protein. The repertoire includes approximately 210,000 distinct CDR3 sequences, about 16% of them detected once, and around 20% sits in the top ten. Indicated time point: newly diagnosed GD, antithyroid drugs for less than 3 months. TCR sequences were obtained from RNA taken from PBMCs.

This material consisted of peripheral blood mononuclear cells (PBMCs), taken at new diagnosis, from a patient treated with antithyroid drugs. The rearrangement links TRBV7-2 to TRBJ2-5; 7 positions agree with TRBD2. The TCR was taken from a female donor with Graves disease. CDR3 coding DNA: TGTGCCAGCAGCTTAGCGCGGGAGAGGCAAGAGACCCAGTACTTC. Its protein product is CASSLARERQETQYF.